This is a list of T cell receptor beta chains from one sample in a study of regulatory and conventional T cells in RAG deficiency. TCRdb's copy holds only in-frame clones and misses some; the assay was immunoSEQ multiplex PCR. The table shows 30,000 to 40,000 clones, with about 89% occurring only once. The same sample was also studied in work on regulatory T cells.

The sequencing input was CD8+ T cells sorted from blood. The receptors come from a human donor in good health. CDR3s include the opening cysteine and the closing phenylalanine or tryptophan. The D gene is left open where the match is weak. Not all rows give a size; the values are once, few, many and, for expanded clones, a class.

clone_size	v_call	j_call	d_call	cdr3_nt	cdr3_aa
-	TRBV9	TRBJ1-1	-	TGTGCCAGCAGCGAGAGCCCTCTGATGGGAACTACGAACACTGAAGCTTTCTTT	CASSESPLMGTTNTEAFF
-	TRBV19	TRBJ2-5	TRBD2	TGTGCCAGTAGTATATCTACGGGGGGGCTGGGCGAGACCCAGTACTTC	CASSISTGGLGETQYF
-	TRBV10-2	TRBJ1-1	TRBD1	TGCGCCAGCACCAAGAGACAGGGAGGTACGATGAACACTGAAGCTTTCTTT	CASTKRQGGTMNTEAFF
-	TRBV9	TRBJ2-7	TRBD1	TGTGCCAGCAGCGTAGGCCAGGGGGTACACGAGCAGTACTTC	CASSVGQGVHEQYF
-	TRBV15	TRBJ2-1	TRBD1	TGTGCCACCAGCAAAGGGGGCACCAACTACAATGAGCAGTTCTTC	CATSKGGTNYNEQFF
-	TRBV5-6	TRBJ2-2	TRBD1	TGTGCCAGCAGCTCTGCTCCTCCGGGACAGATTGGTACTGGGGAGCTGTTTTTT	CASSSAPPGQIGTGELFF
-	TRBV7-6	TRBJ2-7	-	TGTGCCAGCAGCTTATTTCCGAGGGGGGGCTCCTACGAGCAGTACTTC	CASSLFPRGGSYEQYF
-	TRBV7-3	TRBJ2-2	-	TGTGCCAGCAGCTTAACGCTCACCGGGGAGCTGTTTTTT	CASSLTLTGELFF
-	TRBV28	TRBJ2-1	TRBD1	TGTGCCAGCAGTTTACTGGGACAGGGGTCCTACAATGAGCAGTTCTTC	CASSLLGQGSYNEQFF
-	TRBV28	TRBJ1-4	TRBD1	TGTGCCAGCAGTTCCCGACAGGGGCATAATGAAAAACTGTTTTTT	CASSSRQGHNEKLFF
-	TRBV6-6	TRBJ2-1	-	TGTGCCAGCAGTTTCCAGGGAGCGTCCTACAATGAGCAGTTCTTC	CASSFQGASYNEQFF
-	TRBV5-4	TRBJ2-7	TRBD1	TGTGCCAGCAGCTCGACCGGGACAGGGCGCTACGAGCAGTACTTC	CASSSTGTGRYEQYF
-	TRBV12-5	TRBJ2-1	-	TGTGCTAGTGGTTACACCCGGGGCTACAATGAGCAGTTCTTC	CASGYTRGYNEQFF
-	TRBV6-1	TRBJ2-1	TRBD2	TGTGCCAGTGGAGAGAGCGGGATTTACAATGAGCAGTTCTTC	CASGESGIYNEQFF
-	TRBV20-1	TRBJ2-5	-	TGCAGTGCTAGAGATGAGCGGCCCCAGTACTTC	CSARDERPQYF
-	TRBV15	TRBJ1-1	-	TGTGCCACCAGCAACCCAGGGTCGTATCCTGAAGCTTTCTTT	CATSNPGSYPEAFF
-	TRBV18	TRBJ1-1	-	TGTGCCAGCTCACCGTTGGGGATGGGGGTCCCCACAATGAACACTGAAGCTTTCTTT	CASSPLGMGVPTMNTEAFF
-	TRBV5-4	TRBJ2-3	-	TGTGCCAGCAGCTTGGAGGGCACAGATACGCAGTATTTT	CASSLEGTDTQYF
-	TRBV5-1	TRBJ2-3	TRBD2	TGCGCCAGCAGCTATGGGACTAGCGACACAGATACGCAGTATTTT	CASSYGTSDTDTQYF
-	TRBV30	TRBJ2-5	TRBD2	TGTGCCTGGAGCCCCGGGACTAGCAGTCAAGAGACCCAGTACTTC	CAWSPGTSSQETQYF
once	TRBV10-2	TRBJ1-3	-	TGCGCCAGCAGTCCGTCTGGAAACACCATATATTTT	CASSPSGNTIYF
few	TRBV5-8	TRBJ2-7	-	TGTGCCAGCAGCTATCACGGGAGACCCTACGAGCAGTACTTC	CASSYHGRPYEQYF
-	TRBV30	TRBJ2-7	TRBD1	TGTGCCTGTTCCTACGGGACAGGTTCCTACGAGCAGTACTTC	CACSYGTGSYEQYF
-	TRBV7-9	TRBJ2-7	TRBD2	TGTGCCAGCAGCTTAGATTGGACTAGCGGGACGGCTAGACTCTACGAGCAGTACTTC	CASSLDWTSGTARLYEQYF
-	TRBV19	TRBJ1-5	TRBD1	TGTGCCAGTAGTAGGGGACCGGGACAGGGAATCCTATATAGCAATCAGCCCCAGCATTTT	CASSRGPGQGILYSNQPQHF